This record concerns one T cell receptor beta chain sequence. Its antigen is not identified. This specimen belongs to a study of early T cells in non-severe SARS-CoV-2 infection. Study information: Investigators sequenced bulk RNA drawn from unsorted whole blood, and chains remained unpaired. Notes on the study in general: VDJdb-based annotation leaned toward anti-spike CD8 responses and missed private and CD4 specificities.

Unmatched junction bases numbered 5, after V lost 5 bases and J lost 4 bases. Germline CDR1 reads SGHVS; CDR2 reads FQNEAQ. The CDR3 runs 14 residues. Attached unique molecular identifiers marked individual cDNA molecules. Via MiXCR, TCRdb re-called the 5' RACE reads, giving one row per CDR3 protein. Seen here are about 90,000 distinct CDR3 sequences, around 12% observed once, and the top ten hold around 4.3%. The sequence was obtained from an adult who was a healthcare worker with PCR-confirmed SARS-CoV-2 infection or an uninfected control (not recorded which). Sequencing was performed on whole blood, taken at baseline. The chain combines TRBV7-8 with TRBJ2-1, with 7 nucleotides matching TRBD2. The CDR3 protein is CASSEAGGYNEQFF. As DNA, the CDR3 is TGTGCCAGCAGCGAAGCCGGGGGGTACAATGAGCAGTTCTTC.